This T cell receptor beta chain was recorded in a study of shared clonotypes between healthy human individuals. As for the study in general: Donors had three CD4 naive, three CD4 memory, two CD8 naive and one CD8 memory plate apiece.

This clone was seen only once. CD45RO-negative, CCR7-positively selected cells formed the naive CD8 fraction, excluding terminally differentiated effector memory CD45RA+ cells. Each sorted subset replicate got 200 ng genomic DNA, 30,000 or so genomes. In the authors' workflow: Without quality scores, immunoSEQ junctional reads could not be filtered like full-length reads. The protocol was immunoSEQ multiplex PCR, while the TCRdb copy is restricted to in-frame clones and leaves out a portion. V and J calls and clone size are those listed in that table; D and trimming were worked out from the DNA. In the table there are hundreds of thousands of clones, approximately 92% of which are singletons. This CDR3 region has 16 residues. Germline-derived CDR1 and CDR2 are LGHNA and YSLEER. V gave up 1 base and J gave up 5 bases, with 17 bases separating them.

The gene calls are TRBV4-3 and TRBJ1-1; possibly TRBD1 for D (6 bases). This TCR came from a man aged 30 to 45 in good health. The source material was naive CD8+ T cells sorted from blood. In DNA, the CDR3 is TGCGCCAGCAGCCAAGGATTCCAGGGGAGAGGAACTGAAGCTTTCTTT. The encoded protein is CASSQGFQGRGTEAFF.